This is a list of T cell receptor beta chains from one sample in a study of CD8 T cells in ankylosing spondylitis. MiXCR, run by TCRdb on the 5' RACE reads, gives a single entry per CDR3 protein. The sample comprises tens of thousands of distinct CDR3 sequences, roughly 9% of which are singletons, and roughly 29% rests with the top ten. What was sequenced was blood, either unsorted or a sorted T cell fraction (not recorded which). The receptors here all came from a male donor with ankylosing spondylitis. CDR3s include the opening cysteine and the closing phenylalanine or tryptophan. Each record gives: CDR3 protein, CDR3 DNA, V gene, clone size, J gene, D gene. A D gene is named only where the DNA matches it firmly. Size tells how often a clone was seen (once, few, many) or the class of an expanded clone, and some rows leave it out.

cdr3_aa: CSAREGYRGLFSGRAVSEQYF
cdr3_nt: TGCAGTGCTAGAGAGGGGTACAGGGGACTATTTAGCGGGAGGGCCGTTTCCGAGCAGTACTTC
v_call: TRBV20-1
clone_size: many
j_call: TRBJ2-7
d_call: TRBD2

cdr3_aa: CASSPTGNNEQFF
cdr3_nt: TGTGCCAGCAGCCCGACAGGGAACAATGAGCAGTTCTTC
v_call: TRBV27
clone_size: few
j_call: TRBJ2-1
d_call: TRBD1

cdr3_aa: CASSPVGQGYGYTF
cdr3_nt: TGTGCCAGCAGCCCAGTGGGACAGGGTTATGGCTACACCTTC
v_call: TRBV7-9
clone_size: many
j_call: TRBJ1-2
d_call: TRBD1

cdr3_aa: CASSLEGVGLQIQPQHF
cdr3_nt: TGTGCCAGCAGTTTAGAGGGGGTGGGACTCCAAATCCAGCCCCAGCATTTT
v_call: TRBV12-3/TRBV12-4
clone_size: .
j_call: TRBJ1-5
d_call: .

cdr3_aa: CASSLRDRSTYEQYF
cdr3_nt: TGTGCCAGCAGCTTACGGGACAGGAGCACCTACGAGCAGTACTTC
v_call: TRBV13
clone_size: many
j_call: TRBJ2-7
d_call: TRBD1

cdr3_aa: CASHPAGQIIDEQFF
cdr3_nt: TGTGCCAGCCACCCTGCGGGACAGATCATCGATGAGCAGTTCTTC
v_call: TRBV14
clone_size: few
j_call: TRBJ2-1
d_call: .

cdr3_aa: CASSPYTSGSGHEQFF
cdr3_nt: TGTGCCAGTAGTCCCTACACTAGCGGGAGCGGCCATGAGCAGTTCTTC
v_call: TRBV19
clone_size: .
j_call: TRBJ2-1
d_call: TRBD2

cdr3_aa: CATSDGSADGYEKLFF
cdr3_nt: TGTGCCACCAGTGATGGATCTGCGGACGGTTATGAAAAACTGTTTTTT
v_call: TRBV24-1
clone_size: many
j_call: TRBJ1-4
d_call: .

cdr3_aa: CASWTTTTNEKLFF
cdr3_nt: TGTGCCAGCTGGACGACAACAACTAATGAAAAACTGTTTTTT
v_call: TRBV6-2/TRBV6-3
clone_size: .
j_call: TRBJ1-4
d_call: .

cdr3_aa: CATSMGHGETQYF
cdr3_nt: TGTGCCACCAGCATGGGACACGGGGAGACCCAGTACTTC
v_call: TRBV15
clone_size: many
j_call: TRBJ2-5
d_call: .

cdr3_aa: CASSPGTEVTEAFF
cdr3_nt: TGTGCCAGCAGTCCGGGGACCGAGGTTACTGAAGCTTTCTTT
v_call: TRBV6-2/TRBV6-3
clone_size: .
j_call: TRBJ1-1
d_call: .

cdr3_aa: CASSGGAYEQYF
cdr3_nt: TGTGCCAGCAGCGGGGGGGCGTACGAGCAGTACTTC
v_call: TRBV27
clone_size: many
j_call: TRBJ2-7
d_call: TRBD2

cdr3_aa: CASSTGQGYEQYF
cdr3_nt: TGTGCCAGCAGCACGGGACAGGGATACGAGCAGTACTTC
v_call: TRBV7-9
clone_size: .
j_call: TRBJ2-7
d_call: TRBD1

cdr3_aa: CASARTVPYEQYF
cdr3_nt: TGTGCCAGCGCCAGGACGGTGCCCTACGAGCAGTACTTC
v_call: TRBV2
clone_size: few
j_call: TRBJ2-7
d_call: .

cdr3_aa: CASSVDRGTEAFF
cdr3_nt: TGTGCCAGCAGTGTTGACAGGGGGACTGAAGCTTTCTTT
v_call: TRBV27
clone_size: few
j_call: TRBJ1-1
d_call: TRBD1

cdr3_aa: CASSLLGSTDTQYF
cdr3_nt: TGTGCCAGCAGCTTATTGGGAAGCACAGATACGCAGTATTTT
v_call: TRBV7-9
clone_size: many
j_call: TRBJ2-3
d_call: .

cdr3_aa: CASSSGTGLNEQFF
cdr3_nt: TGTGCCAGCAGCTCCGGGACAGGGTTGAATGAGCAGTTCTTC
v_call: TRBV5-6
clone_size: few
j_call: TRBJ2-1
d_call: TRBD1